A single sample is the source of the 6 T cell receptor beta chains below, sequenced in a study of technical replicates of blood from several donors. Here immunoSEQ multiplex PCR was the method, and the copy in TCRdb shows in-frame clones only, minus some. Of under 85,000 clones in the sample, 85% to 95% were seen once. Sequenced sample: T cells isolated from PBMCs. The source of these receptors is a human donor in good health.

This clone occurred a few times. CDR3 sequence (DNA): TGTGCCAGCAGCCCTCAGGGGGCCGGGGAGCTGTTTTTT. Translating it yields CASSPQGAGELFF. The chain combines TRBV14 with TRBJ2-2, with TRBD1 matching over 7 bases. The CDR3 covers 13 residues. Germline V gene data show CDR1 as SGHDN and CDR2 as FVKESK. The junction had 2 bases not matched to a gene; V was cut back by 4 bases and J by 6 bases.

The chain joins TRBV19 to TRBJ2-3, with 9 bases that match TRBD1. This CDR3 is 15 amino acids long. CDR1 and CDR2 from the germline V gene are LNHDA and SQIVND (reference sequence). V gave up 7 bases and J gave up 3 bases; unmatched junction bases: 8. Here the CDR3 reads CASKDWTGDTDTQYF. CDR3 nucleotides: TGTGCCAGTAAAGACTGGACAGGGGATACAGATACGCAGTATTTT.

The chain has TRBV6-5 and TRBJ2-5, with no clear D. Trimming shortened V by 0 bases and J by 2 bases, and 7 bases separated the two germline ends. This CDR3 is built from 14 residues. Per germline, CDR1 MNHEY and CDR2 SVGAGI. The CDR3 here is CASSYSIAQETQYF. The CDR3 DNA is TGTGCCAGCAGTTACTCGATTGCGCAAGAGACCCAGTACTTC.

This rearrangement joins TRBV2 to TRBJ2-1; D may be TRBD2 (6 bases). Trimming took off 4 bases at V and 2 bases at J, with 6 bases between the two ends. The CDR3 runs to 13 residues. CDR1 is SNHLY, CDR2 FYNNEI, per germline. CDR3 coding DNA: TGTGCCAGCAGTGGCGGGACCTACAATGAGCAGTTCTTC. It encodes CASSGGTYNEQFF.

This chain uses TRBV28 with TRBJ2-5; TRBD1 aligns across 7 bases. The trim removed 10 bases at V and 4 bases at J, leaving 15 bases unmatched. CDR1 is MDHEN and CDR2 is SYDVKM in the germline V gene. The CDR3 covers 15 residues. The CDR3 coding sequence is TGTGCCACCAAAAGAATGTGGACAGGATCAGAGACCCAGTACTTC. Its translation is CATKRMWTGSETQYF.

This sequence joins TRBV4-2 and TRBJ1-2; D is undetermined. CDR1 and CDR2 (germline): LGHNA, YNFKEQ. Trimming took 0 bases from V and 3 from J, leaving 11 bases between them. CDR3 length equals 15 residues. The chain's CDR3 is CASSQEDGPYYGYTF. The CDR3 DNA is TGTGCCAGCAGCCAAGAAGATGGGCCCTACTATGGCTACACCTTC.